What follows are 5 T cell receptor beta chains derived from one specimen sequenced in a study of blood T cell repertoires in COVID-19. The repertoire was sequenced with immunoSEQ multiplex PCR; TCRdb's copy has only in-frame clones and lacks some. The sample lists about 180,000 clones, roughly 88% occurring once. Sequenced material: peripheral blood. All receptors come from a human donor with active or convalescent COVID-19. The donor label of this sample is uncertain.

V is TRBV20-1 and J is TRBJ1-1, with D possibly matching TRBD1 (6 bases). Trimming pared 3 bases from V and 2 bases from J, leaving 22 bases between. Germline V CDR1 and CDR2: DFQATT, SNEGSKA (reference sequence). CDR3 size: 17 residues. The CDR3, as DNA: TGCAGTGCTAGTCCAGAAACAGGGAATAGAAGAAACACTGAAGCTTTCTTT. Its translation is CSASPETGNRRNTEAFF.

The chain carries TRBV4-3 and TRBJ1-4, with D perhaps TRBD1 (6 bases). Trimming left V 0 bases short and J 3 bases short, with 20 bases between. The CDR3 is made up of 19 amino acids. Germline-derived CDR1 and CDR2 are LGHNA and YSLEER. Here the CDR3 reads CASSQDSATGPPANEKLFF. The CDR3 DNA follows: TGCGCCAGCAGCCAAGATTCGGCGACAGGCCCACCTGCTAATGAAAAACTGTTTTTT.

This clone came up once. This chain links TRBV30 with TRBJ1-2; tentative D call: TRBD1 (6 bases). The CDR3 runs to 13 residues. CDR1 and CDR2 from the germline V gene are GTSNPN and SVGIG (reference sequence). V shed 3 bases and J shed 2 bases, with 10 bases lying between them. CDR3 region: CAWRGTSNYGYTF. The CDR3 DNA reads TGTGCCTGGAGAGGGACATCGAACTATGGCTACACCTTC.

CDR3 residues: CASSKGDVWNEQFF. CDR3 coding DNA: TGTGCCAGCAGCAAAGGAGATGTTTGGAATGAGCAGTTCTTC. This sequence joins TRBV21-1 and TRBJ2-1; TRBD2 is the table's D call, not checked against the DNA. TRBV21-1 is a known pseudogene. This CDR3 is built from 14 residues.

This CDR3 reads CASSFRQVQPQHF. The CDR3 DNA follows: TGTGCCAGCAGTTTCCGACAGGTTCAGCCCCAGCATTTT. The chain combines TRBV28 with TRBJ1-5; a possible D gene is TRBD1 (6 bases). This CDR3 comprises 13 residues. Trimming pared 3 bases from V and 6 bases from J, leaving 9 bases between. Germline V CDR1 and CDR2: MDHEN, SYDVKM.